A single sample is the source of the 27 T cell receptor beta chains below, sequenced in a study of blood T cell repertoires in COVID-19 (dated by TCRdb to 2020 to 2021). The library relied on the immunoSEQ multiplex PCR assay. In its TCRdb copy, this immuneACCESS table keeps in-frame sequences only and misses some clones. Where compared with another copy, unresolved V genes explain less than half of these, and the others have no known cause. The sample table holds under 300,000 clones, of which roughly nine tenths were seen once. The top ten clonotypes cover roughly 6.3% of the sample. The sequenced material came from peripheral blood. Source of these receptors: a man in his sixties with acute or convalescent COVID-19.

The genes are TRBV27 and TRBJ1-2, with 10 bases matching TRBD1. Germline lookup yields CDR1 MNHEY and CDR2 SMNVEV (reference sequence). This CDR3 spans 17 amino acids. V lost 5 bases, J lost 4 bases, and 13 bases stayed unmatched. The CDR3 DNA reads TGTGCCAGCAGTCCACGGGGACAGGGGCTAATAGGCTATGGCTACACCTTC. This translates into CASSPRGQGLIGYGYTF.

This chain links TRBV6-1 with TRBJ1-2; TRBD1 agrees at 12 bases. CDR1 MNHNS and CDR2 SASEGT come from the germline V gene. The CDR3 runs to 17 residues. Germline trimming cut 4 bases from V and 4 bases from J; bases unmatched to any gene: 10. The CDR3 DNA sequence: TGTGCCAGCAGTGTAGAGGGGACAGGGGGCATAGGCTATGGCTACACCTTC. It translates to CASSVEGTGGIGYGYTF.

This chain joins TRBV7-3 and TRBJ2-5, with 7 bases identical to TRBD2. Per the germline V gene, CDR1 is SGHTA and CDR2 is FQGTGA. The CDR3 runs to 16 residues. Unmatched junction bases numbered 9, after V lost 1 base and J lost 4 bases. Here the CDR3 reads CASSLMSGAGPETQYF. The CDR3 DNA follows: TGTGCCAGCAGCTTAATGAGTGGAGCGGGACCAGAGACCCAGTACTTC.

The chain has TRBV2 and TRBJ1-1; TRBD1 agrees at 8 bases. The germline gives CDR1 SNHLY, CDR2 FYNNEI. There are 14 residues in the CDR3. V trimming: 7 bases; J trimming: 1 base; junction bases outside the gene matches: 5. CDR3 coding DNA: TGTGCCAGCAATGACAGGGGCCCGAACACTGAAGCTTTCTTT. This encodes CASNDRGPNTEAFF.

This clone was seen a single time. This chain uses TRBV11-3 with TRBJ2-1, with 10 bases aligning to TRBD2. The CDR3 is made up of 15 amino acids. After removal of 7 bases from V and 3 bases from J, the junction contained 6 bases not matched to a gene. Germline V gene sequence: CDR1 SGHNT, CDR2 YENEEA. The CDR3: CASTPLAGSYNEQFF. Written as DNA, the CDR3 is TGTGCCAGCACCCCACTAGCGGGAAGCTACAATGAGCAGTTCTTC.

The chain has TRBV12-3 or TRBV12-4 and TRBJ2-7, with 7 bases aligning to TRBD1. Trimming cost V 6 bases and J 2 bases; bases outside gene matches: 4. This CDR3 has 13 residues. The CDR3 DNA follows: TGTGCCAGCAGCCATGACAGGGCCTACGAGCAGTACTTC. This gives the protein CASSHDRAYEQYF.

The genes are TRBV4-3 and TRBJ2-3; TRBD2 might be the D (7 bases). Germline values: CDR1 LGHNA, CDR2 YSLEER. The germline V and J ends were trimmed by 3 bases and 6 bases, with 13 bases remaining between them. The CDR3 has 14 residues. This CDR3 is CASSQEAGADTQYF. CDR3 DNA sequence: TGCGCCAGCAGCCAGGAGGCGGGGGCGGATACGCAGTATTTT.

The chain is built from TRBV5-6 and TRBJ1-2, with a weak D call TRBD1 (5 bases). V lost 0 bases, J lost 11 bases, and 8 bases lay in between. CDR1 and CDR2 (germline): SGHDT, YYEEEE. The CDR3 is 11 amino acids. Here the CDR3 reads CASSLGQMYTF. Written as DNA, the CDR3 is TGTGCCAGCAGCTTGGGACAGATGTACACCTTC.

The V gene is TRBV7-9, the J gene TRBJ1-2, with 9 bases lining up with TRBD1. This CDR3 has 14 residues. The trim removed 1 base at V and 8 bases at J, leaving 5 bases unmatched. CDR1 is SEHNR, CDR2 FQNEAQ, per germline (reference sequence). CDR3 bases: TGTGCCAGCAGCTTAGGGACAGGGGCTGAGGGCTACACCTTC. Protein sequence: CASSLGTGAEGYTF.

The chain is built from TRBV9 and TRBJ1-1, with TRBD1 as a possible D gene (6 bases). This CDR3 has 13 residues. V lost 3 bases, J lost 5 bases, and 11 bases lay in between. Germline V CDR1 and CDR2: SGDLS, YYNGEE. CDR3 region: CASSEGVGTEAFF. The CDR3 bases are TGTGCCAGCAGCGAGGGGGTAGGTACTGAAGCTTTCTTT.

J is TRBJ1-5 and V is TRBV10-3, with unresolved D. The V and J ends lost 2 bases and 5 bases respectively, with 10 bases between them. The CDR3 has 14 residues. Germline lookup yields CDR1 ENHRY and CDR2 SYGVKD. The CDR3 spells CAISEREGYQPQHF. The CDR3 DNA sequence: TGTGCCATCAGTGAGCGGGAGGGATATCAGCCCCAGCATTTT.

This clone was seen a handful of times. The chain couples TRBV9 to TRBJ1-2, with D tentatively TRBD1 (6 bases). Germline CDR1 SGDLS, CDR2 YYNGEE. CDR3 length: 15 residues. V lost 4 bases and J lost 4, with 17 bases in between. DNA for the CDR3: TGTGCCAGCAGCCCCCAAGGGGGACGGACCTATGGCTACACCTTC. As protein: CASSPQGGRTYGYTF.

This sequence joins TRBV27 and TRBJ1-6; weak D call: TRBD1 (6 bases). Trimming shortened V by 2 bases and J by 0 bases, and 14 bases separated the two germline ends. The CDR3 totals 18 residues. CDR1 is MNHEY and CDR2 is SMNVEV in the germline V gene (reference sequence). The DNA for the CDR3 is TGTGCCAGCAGTTTAGGCTCGAGAGGGGGCTCCTATAATTCACCCCTCCACTTT. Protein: CASSLGSRGGSYNSPLHF.

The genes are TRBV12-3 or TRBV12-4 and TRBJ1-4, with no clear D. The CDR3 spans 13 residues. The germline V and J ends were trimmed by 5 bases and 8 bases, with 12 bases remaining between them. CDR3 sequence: CASSLGSREKLFF. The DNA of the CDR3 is TGTGCCAGCAGTCTCGGGAGTAGGGAAAAACTGTTTTTT.

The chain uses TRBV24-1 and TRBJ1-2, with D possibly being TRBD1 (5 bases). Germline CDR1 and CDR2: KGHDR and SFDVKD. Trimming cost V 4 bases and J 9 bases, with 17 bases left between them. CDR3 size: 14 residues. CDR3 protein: CATSDHPRQGSYTF. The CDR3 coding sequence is TGTGCCACCAGTGACCACCCTAGGCAGGGCAGCTACACCTTC.

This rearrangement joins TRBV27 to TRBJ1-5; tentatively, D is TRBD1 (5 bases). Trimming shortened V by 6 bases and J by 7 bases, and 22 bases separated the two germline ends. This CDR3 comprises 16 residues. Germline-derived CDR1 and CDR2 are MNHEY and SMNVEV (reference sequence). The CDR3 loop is CASRRVSEQVEQPQHF. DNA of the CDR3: TGTGCCAGCAGGCGAGTTTCAGAACAGGTCGAGCAGCCCCAGCATTTT.

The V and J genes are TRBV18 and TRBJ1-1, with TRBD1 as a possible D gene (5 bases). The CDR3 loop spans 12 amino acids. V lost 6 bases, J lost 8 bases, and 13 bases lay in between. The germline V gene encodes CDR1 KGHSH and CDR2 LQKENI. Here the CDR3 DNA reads TGTGCCAGCTCTTCAGGGTCCGGAGAAGCTTTCTTT. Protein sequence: CASSSGSGEAFF.

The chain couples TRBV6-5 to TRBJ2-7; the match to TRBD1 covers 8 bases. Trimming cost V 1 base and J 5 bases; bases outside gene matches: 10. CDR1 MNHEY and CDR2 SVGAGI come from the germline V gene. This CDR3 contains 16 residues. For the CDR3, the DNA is TGTGCCAGCAGTTACTACCCAACCGACAGGGGCCACGAGCAGTACTTC. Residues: CASSYYPTDRGHEQYF.

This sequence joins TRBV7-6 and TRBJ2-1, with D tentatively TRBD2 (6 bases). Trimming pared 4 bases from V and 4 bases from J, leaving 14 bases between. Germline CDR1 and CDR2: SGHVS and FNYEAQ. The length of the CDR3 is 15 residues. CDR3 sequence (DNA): TGTGCCAGCAGCTCCGGGGGAACAGAATACAATGAGCAGTTCTTC. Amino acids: CASSSGGTEYNEQFF. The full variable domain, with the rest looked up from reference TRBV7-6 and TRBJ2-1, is GAGVSQSPRYKVTKRGQDVALRCDPISGHVSLYWYRQALGQGPEFLTYFNYEAQQDKSGLPNDRFSAERPEGSISTLTIQRTEQRDSAMYRCASSSGGTEYNEQFFGPGTRLTVL.

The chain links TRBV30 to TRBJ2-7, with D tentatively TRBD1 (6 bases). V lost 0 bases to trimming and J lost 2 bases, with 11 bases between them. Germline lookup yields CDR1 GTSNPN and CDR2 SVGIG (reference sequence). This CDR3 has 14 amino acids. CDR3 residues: CAWSVQGPPYEQYF. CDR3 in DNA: TGTGCCTGGAGTGTACAGGGTCCCCCCTACGAGCAGTACTTC.

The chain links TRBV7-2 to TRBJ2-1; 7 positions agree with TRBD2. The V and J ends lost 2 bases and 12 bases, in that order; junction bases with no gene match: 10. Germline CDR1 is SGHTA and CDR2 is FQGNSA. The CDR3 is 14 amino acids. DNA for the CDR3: TGTGCCAGCAGCTTAAGACTAGCTTCCCCCCGGCAGTTCTTC. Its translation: CASSLRLASPRQFF.

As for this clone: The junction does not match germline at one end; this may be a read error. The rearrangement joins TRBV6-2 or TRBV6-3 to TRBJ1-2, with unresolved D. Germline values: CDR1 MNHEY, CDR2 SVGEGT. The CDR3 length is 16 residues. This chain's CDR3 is CASSYLDDRFNYGYTF. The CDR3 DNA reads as TGTGCCAGCAGTTACCTCGACGATCGGTTCAACTATGGTTACACCTTC.

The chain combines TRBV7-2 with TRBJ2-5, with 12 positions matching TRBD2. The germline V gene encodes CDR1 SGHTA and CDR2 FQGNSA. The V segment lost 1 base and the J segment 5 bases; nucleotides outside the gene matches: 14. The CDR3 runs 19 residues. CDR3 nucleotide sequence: TGTGCCAGCAGCTTAGTAGTACGCACTAGCGGGAGGAAAGGGGAGACCCAGTACTTC. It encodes CASSLVVRTSGRKGETQYF. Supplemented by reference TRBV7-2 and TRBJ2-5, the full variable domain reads GAGVSQSPSNKVTEKGKDVELRCDPISGHTALYWYRQSLGQGLEFLIYFQGNSAPDKSGLPSDRFSAERTGGSVSTLTIQRTQQEDSAVYLCASSLVVRTSGRKGETQYFGPGTRLLVL.

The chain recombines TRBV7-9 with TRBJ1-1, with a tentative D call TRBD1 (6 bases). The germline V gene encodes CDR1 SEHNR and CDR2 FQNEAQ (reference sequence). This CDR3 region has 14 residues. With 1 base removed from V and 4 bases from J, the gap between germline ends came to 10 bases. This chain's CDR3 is CASSLDRVVTEAFF. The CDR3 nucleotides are TGTGCCAGCAGCTTAGACAGGGTAGTCACTGAAGCTTTCTTT.

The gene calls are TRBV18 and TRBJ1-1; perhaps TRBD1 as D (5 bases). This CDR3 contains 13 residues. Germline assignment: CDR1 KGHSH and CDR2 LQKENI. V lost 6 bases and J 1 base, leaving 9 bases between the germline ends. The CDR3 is CASSTTENTEAFF. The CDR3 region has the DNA TGTGCCAGCTCGACGACAGAGAACACTGAAGCTTTCTTT.

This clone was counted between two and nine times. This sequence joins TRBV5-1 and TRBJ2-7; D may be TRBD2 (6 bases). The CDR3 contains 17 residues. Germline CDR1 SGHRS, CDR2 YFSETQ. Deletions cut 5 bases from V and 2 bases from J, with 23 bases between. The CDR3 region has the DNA TGCGCCAGCAGTCCTCACGCTCTAGCGTCAAACGCCTACGAGCAGTACTTC. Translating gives CASSPHALASNAYEQYF.

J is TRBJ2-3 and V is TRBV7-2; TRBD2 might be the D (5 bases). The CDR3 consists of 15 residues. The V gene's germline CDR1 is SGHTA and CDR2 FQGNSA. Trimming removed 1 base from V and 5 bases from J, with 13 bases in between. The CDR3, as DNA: TGTGCCAGCAGCTTAGGGACTCCCGCGCAAGATACGCAGTATTTT. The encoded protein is CASSLGTPAQDTQYF.